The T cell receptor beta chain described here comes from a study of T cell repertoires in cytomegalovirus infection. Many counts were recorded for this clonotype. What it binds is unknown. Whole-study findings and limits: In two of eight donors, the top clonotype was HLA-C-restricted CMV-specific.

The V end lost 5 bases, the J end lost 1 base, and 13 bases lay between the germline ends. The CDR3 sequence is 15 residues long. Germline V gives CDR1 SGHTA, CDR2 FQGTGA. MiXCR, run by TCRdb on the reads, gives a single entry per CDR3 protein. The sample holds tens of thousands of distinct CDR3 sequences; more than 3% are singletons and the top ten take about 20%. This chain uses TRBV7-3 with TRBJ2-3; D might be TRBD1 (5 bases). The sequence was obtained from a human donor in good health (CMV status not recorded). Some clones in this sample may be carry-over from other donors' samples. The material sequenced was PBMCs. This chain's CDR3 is CASSPGQFGTDTQYF. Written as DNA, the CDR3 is TGTGCCAGCAGCCCCGGACAATTTGGCACAGATACGCAGTATTTT.